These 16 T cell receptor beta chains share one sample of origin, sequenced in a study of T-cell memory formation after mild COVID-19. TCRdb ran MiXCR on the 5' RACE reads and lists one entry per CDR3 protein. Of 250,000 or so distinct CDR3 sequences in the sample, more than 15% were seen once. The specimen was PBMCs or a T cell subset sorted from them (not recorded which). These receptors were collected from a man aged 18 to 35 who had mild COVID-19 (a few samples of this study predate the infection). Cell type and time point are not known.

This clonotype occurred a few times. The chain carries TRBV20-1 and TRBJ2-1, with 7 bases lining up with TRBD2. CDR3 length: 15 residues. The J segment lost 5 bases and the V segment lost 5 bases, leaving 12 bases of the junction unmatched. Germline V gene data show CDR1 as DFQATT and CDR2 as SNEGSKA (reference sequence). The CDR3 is CSAPDFGGRNNEQFF. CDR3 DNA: TGCAGTGCTCCTGACTTCGGGGGGAGAAACAATGAGCAGTTCTTC.

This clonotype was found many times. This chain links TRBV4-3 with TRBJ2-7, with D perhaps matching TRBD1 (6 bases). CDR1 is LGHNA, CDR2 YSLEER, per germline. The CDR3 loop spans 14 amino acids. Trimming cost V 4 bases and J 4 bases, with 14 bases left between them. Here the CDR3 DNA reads TGCGCCAGCAGCCCAAGACAGGAAAGTTACGAGCAGTACTTC. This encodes CASSPRQESYEQYF.

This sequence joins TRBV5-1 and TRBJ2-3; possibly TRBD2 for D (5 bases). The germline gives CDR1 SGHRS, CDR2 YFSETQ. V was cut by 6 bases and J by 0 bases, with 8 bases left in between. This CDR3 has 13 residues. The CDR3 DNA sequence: TGCGCCAGCAATACGGGGAGCACAGATACGCAGTATTTT. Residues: CASNTGSTDTQYF. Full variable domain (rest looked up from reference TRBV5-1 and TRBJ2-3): KAGVTQTPRYLIKTRGQQVTLSCSPISGHRSVSWYQQTPGQGLQFLFEYFSETQRNKGNFPGRFSGRQFSNSRSEMNVSTLELGDSALYLCASNTGSTDTQYFGPGTRLTVL.

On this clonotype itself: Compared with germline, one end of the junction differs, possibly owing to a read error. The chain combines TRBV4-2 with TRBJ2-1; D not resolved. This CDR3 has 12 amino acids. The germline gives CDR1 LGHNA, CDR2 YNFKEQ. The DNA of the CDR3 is TGTGCCAGCAGCCAAGACGGGCGGCAGGAAGTCTTC. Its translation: CASSQDGRQEVF.

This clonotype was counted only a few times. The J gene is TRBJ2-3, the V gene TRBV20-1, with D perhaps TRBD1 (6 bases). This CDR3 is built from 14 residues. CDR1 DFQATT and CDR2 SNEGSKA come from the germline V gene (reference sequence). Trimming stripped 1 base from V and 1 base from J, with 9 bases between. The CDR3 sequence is CSARVGTRTDTQYF. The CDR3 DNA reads TGCAGTGCTAGAGTGGGGACACGCACAGATACGCAGTATTTT.

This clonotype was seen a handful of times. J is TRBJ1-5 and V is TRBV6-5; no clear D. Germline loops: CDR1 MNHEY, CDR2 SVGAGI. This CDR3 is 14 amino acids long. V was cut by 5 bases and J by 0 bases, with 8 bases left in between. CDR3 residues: CASSPYSSNQPQHF. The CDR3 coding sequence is TGTGCCAGCAGTCCTTACAGTAGCAATCAGCCCCAGCATTTT.

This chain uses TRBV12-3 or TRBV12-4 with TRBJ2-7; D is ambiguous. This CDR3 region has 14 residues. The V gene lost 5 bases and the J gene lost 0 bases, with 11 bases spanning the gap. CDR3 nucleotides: TGTGCCAGCAGTGCCTTCCTGAGCTCCTACGAGCAGTACTTC. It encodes CASSAFLSSYEQYF.

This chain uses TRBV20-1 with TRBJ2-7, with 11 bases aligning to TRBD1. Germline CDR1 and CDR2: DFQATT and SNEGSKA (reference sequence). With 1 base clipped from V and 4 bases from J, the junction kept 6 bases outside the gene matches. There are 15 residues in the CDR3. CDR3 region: CSARGDGQGAYEQYF. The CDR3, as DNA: TGCAGTGCTAGAGGGGATGGACAGGGGGCTTACGAGCAGTACTTC.

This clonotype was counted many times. CDR3 in amino acids: CSAPRGSQETQYF. CDR3 DNA sequence: TGCAGTGCTCCACGGGGGAGCCAAGAGACCCAGTACTTC. V and J are TRBV20-1 and TRBJ2-5; D may be TRBD2 (6 bases). Trimming removed 5 bases at V and 1 base at J, with 11 bases between. CDR3 length: 13 amino acids. Germline loops: CDR1 DFQATT, CDR2 SNEGSKA (reference sequence).

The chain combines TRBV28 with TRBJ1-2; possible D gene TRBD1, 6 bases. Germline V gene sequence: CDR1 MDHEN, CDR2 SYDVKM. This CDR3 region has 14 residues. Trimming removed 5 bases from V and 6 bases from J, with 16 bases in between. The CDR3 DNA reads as TGTGCCAGCAGTCCCCCTGGACAGTCCAATGGCTACACCTTC. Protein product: CASSPPGQSNGYTF.

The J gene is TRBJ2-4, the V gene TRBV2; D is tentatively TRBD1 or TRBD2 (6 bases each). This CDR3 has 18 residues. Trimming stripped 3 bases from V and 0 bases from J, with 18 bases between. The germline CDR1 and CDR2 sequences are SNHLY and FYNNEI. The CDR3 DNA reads TGTGCCAGCAGTGATCGGGGGCGGTTGATCCTAGCCAAAAACATTCAGTACTTC. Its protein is CASSDRGRLILAKNIQYF. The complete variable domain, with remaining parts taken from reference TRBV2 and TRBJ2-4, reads EPEVTQTPSHQVTQMGQEVILRCVPISNHLYFYWYRQILGQKVEFLVSFYNNEISEKSEIFDDQFSVERPDGSNFTLKIRSTKLEDSAMYFCASSDRGRLILAKNIQYFGAGTRLSVL.

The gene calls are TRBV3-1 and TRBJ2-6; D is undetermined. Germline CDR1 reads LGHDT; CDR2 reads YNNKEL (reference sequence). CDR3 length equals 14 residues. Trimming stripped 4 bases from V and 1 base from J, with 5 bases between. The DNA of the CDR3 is TGTGCCAGCAGCCGAGATTCTGGGGCCAACGTCCTGACTTTC. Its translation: CASSRDSGANVLTF.

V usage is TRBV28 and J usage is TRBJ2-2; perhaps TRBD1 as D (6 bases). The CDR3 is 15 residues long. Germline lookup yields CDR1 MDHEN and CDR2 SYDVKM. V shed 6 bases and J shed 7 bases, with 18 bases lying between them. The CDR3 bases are TGTGCCAGCAGATTCAGGGGAATTGGTAACGGGGAGCTGTTTTTT. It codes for CASRFRGIGNGELFF.

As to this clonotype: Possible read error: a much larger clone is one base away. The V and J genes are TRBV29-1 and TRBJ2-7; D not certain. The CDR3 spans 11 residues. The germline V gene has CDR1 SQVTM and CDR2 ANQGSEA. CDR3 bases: TGCAGGGGGATGATTTACTACGAGCAGTACTTC. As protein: CRGMIYYEQYF.

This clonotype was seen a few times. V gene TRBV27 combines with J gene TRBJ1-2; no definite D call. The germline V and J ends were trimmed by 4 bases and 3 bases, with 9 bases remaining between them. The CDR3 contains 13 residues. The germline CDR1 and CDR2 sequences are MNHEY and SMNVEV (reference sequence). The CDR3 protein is CASSSRRDYGYTF. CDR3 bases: TGTGCCAGCAGTTCCCGGAGGGACTATGGCTACACCTTC.

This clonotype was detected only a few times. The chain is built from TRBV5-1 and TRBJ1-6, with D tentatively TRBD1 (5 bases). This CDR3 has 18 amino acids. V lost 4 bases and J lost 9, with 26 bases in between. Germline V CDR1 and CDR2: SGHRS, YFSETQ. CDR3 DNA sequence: TGCGCCAGCAGCGGGGCCGGGGTGTCATATCAAGGGCCTTCACCCCTCCACTTT. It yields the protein CASSGAGVSYQGPSPLHF.